This entry lists 11 T cell receptor beta chains sequenced from one sample in a study of blood T cell repertoires in COVID-19. TCRdb's copy holds only in-frame clones and misses some; the assay was immunoSEQ multiplex PCR. The sample has around 300,000 clones, around 90% seen once. Sequencing used PBMCs or T cells enriched from blood (not recorded which). These receptors came from a woman aged 35 to 49 who had recovered from COVID-19.

The chain employs TRBV21-1 and TRBJ1-2; the D segment call TRBD1 is taken from the table without a DNA check. TRBV21-1 is annotated as a pseudogene. The CDR3 loop spans 16 amino acids. Here the CDR3 DNA reads TGTGCCAGCAGCAAATCCTTATGGACAGGGAACTATGGCTACACCTTC. Translating gives CASSKSLWTGNYGYTF.

In DNA, the CDR3 is TGTGCCAGCAGCTTTATGACAGGGGGTAAAACTGAAGCTTTCTTT. Protein: CASSFMTGGKTEAFF. The chain recombines TRBV11-2 with TRBJ1-1; 9 bases are a match to TRBD1. The CDR3 has 15 residues. In germline, CDR1 is SGHAT, CDR2 FQNNGV. J was trimmed by 5 bases and V by 3 bases; bases with no gene match: 7.

The J gene is TRBJ2-7, the V gene TRBV5-1; 8 bases fit TRBD2. Germline values: CDR1 SGHRS, CDR2 YFSETQ. The CDR3 is made up of 16 amino acids. Germline trimming cut 4 bases from V and 5 bases from J; bases unmatched to any gene: 14. CDR3 coding DNA: TGCGCCAGCAGCCCCCGGGGGGGGGCGGACAGTCACGAGCAGTACTTC. Its protein product is CASSPRGGADSHEQYF.

The V and J genes are TRBV5-1 and TRBJ2-5; D possibly corresponds to TRBD1 (5 bases). The CDR3 spans 15 residues. Trimming took off 2 bases at V and 0 bases at J, with 11 bases between the two ends. CDR1 is SGHRS and CDR2 is YFSETQ in the germline V gene. This chain's CDR3 is CASSLADSYQETQYF. The CDR3 coding sequence is TGCGCCAGCAGCTTAGCCGACAGTTACCAAGAGACCCAGTACTTC.

This chain links TRBV6-2 or TRBV6-3 with TRBJ2-1, with 7 bases that match TRBD2. V lost 0 bases, J lost 6 bases, and 5 bases stayed unmatched. Germline lookup yields CDR1 MNHEY and CDR2 SVGEGT. This CDR3 has 15 amino acids. DNA of the CDR3: TGTGCCAGCAGTTACTCGGCTAGCGGTCTCAATGAGCAGTTCTTC. It encodes CASSYSASGLNEQFF.

V is TRBV2 and J is TRBJ1-2; the D is unclear. Trimming took 5 bases from V and 2 from J, leaving 12 bases between them. The germline gives CDR1 SNHLY, CDR2 FYNNEI. The CDR3 is 14 amino acids. The CDR3 sequence: CASSFTDLNYGYTF. In nucleotides, the CDR3 is TGTGCCAGCAGTTTCACAGACCTCAACTATGGCTACACCTTC.

This clone showed up just once. The chain has TRBV30 and TRBJ2-3; D is possibly TRBD2 (6 bases). CDR1 is GTSNPN and CDR2 is SVGIG in the germline V gene (reference sequence). Trimming took off 3 bases at V and 1 base at J, with 14 bases between the two ends. The CDR3 covers 15 residues. CDR3 in amino acids: CAWSKTRLGTDTQYF. CDR3 nucleotide sequence: TGTGCCTGGAGCAAGACTAGGTTGGGCACAGATACGCAGTATTTT.

V usage is TRBV5-5 and J usage is TRBJ1-1, with a weak D call TRBD1 (5 bases). This CDR3 region has 15 residues. Trimming took off 1 base at V and 3 bases at J, with 13 bases between the two ends. From germline, CDR1 is SGHKS and CDR2 YYEKEE (reference sequence). DNA of the CDR3: TGTGCCAGCAGCTTGTTTCAGGGTCTGGACACTGAAGCTTTCTTT. This encodes CASSLFQGLDTEAFF.

This chain uses TRBV30 with TRBJ1-2; no firm D call. CDR3 length equals 17 residues. Trimming stripped 2 bases from V and 1 base from J, with 20 bases between. The germline V gene has CDR1 GTSNPN and CDR2 SVGIG (reference sequence). This chain's CDR3 is CAWSPSELRTLNYGYTF. DNA for the CDR3: TGTGCCTGGAGTCCTTCTGAGCTCCGAACCCTTAACTATGGCTACACCTTC.

The chain links TRBV5-6 to TRBJ2-5; perhaps TRBD2 as D (6 bases). V was pared by 1 base and J by 3 bases, with 10 bases between. Germline V gene lookup returns CDR1 SGHDT and CDR2 YYEEEE. This CDR3 has 14 residues. CDR3 amino acids: CASSLLGGEETQYF. Here the CDR3 DNA reads TGTGCCAGCAGCTTGCTCGGGGGAGAAGAGACCCAGTACTTC. Complete variable domain (other parts from reference TRBV5-6 and TRBJ2-5): DAGVTQSPTHLIKTRGQQVTLRCSPKSGHDTVSWYQQALGQGPQFIFQYYEEEERQRGNFPDRFSGHQFPNYSSELNVNALLLGDSALYLCASSLLGGEETQYFGPGTRLLVL.

This chain joins TRBV28 and TRBJ2-2, with D possibly matching TRBD2 (6 bases). The CDR3 totals 15 residues. V dropped 6 bases and J dropped 1 base, with 12 bases sitting between them. CDR1 is MDHEN, CDR2 SYDVKM, per germline. The CDR3 coding sequence is TGTGCCAGCAGGCGGGATTATTTGAACACCGGGGAGCTGTTTTTT. As protein: CASRRDYLNTGELFF.